This TCR beta chain appears in the sequencing data of a study of memory CD4+ T cells and cytomegalovirus serostatus. Study background: Healthy Belgian adult donors included 9 or 10 CMV-positive and about two dozen CMV-negative people.

On this clone: Its antigen remains unidentified.

Study results and caveats: Suggested: most of the CMV-linked TCR signature lies in CD4+ memory cells.

In the authors' methods: After removing out-of-frame reads, 2,204,828 distinct TCRbeta sequences remained. The table came from immunoSEQ multiplex PCR; TCRdb's copy has only in-frame clones and leaves some out. The D gene and trimming were derived from the DNA, and the V and J assignments and clone size from that table. The sample carries 80,000 or so clones, around 80% recorded once. Germline V CDR1 and CDR2: MNHEY, SMNVEV (reference sequence). The CDR3 spans 14 residues. The V end lost 5 bases, the J end lost 8 bases, and 18 bases lay between the germline ends. Single viable CD3+CD4+CD8-CD45RO+ cells were sorted as the memory CD4+ T cells.

This receptor was identified in an adult in good health and CMV-seropositive. The chain employs TRBV27 and TRBJ1-2; D is unresolved. Sequenced sample: memory CD4+ T cells from blood. In nucleotides, the CDR3 is TGTGCCAGCAGTCCCGCGGCGCCCCGGGCAGGCTACACCTTC. This gives the protein CASSPAAPRAGYTF.